The T cell receptor beta chain described here comes from a study of cytomegalovirus exposure and HLA in healthy donors. This clone occurred a few times. PCR primers comprised 60 Vbeta and 13 Jbeta primers. Data came from immunoSEQ multiplex PCR; TCRdb stores just in-frame clones and leaves some out. The data hold about 140,000 clones, with over 8% observed a single time. Per the germline V gene, CDR1 is MNHNS and CDR2 is SASEGT. This CDR3 is built from 15 residues. V dropped 3 bases and J dropped 4 bases, with 16 bases sitting between them. The clonotype comes from a male donor in good health and CMV-seronegative. This rearrangement joins TRBV6-1 to TRBJ2-7; D perhaps matches TRBD1 (5 bases). The sequencing sample was made of PBMCs. CDR3 region: CASSEGQGLSYEQYF. CDR3 nucleotides: TGTGCCAGCAGTGAGGGGCAGGGCTTGTCATACGAGCAGTACTTC.